Listed below are T cell receptor beta chains from one sample, sequenced in a study of blood T cell repertoires in COVID-19. Libraries were prepared by immunoSEQ multiplex PCR; TCRdb keeps only in-frame clonotypes and omits some of them. The table records fewer than 400,000 clones, just under 90% of them present only once. What was sequenced was PBMCs or T cells enriched from blood (not recorded which). These receptors all stem from a woman aged 45-65 years who had recovered from COVID-19. The CDR3 runs from the conserved cysteine through the conserved F or W. A D gene is named only where the DNA matches it firmly. Size tells how often a clone was seen (once, few, many) or the class of an expanded clone, and some rows leave it out.

clone_size | j_call | v_call | d_call | cdr3_aa | cdr3_nt
. | TRBJ2-7 | TRBV30 | . | CAWSPGYEQYF | TGTGCCTGGAGTCCAGGATACGAGCAGTACTTC
. | TRBJ1-1 | TRBV19 | . | CASSVVGSEAFF | TGTGCCAGTAGTGTCGTCGGGAGTGAAGCTTTCTTT
. | TRBJ2-1 | TRBV30 | . | CAWSGGYNEQFF | TGTGCCTGGTCCGGGGGTTACAATGAGCAGTTCTTC
. | TRBJ1-2 | TRBV6-5 | . | CASSYQRQANYGYTF | TGTGCCAGCAGTTACCAAAGACAGGCGAACTATGGCTACACCTTC
. | TRBJ1-2 | TRBV5-1 | . | CASSLGAGAPPYGYTF | TGCGCCAGCAGCTTGGGGGCGGGGGCGCCTCCCTATGGCTACACCTTC
. | TRBJ2-1 | TRBV21-1 | . | CASTGLAGPSYNEQFF | TGTGCCAGCACCGGACTAGCGGGGCCCTCCTACAATGAGCAGTTCTTC
once | TRBJ2-1 | TRBV11-1 | . | CASSLLGGAWDEQFF | TGTGCCAGCAGCTTACTAGGGGGGGCCTGGGATGAGCAGTTCTTC
few | TRBJ2-1 | TRBV6-5 | TRBD2 | CASRLAGGKNEQFF | TGTGCCAGCAGGCTAGCGGGGGGGAAGAATGAGCAGTTCTTC
. | TRBJ2-1 | TRBV27 | TRBD1 | CASSVRGTVINEQFF | TGTGCCAGCTCAGTTAGGGGGACAGTGATTAATGAGCAGTTCTTC
. | TRBJ2-2 | TRBV24-1 | . | CATSDVSAGELFF | TGTGCCACCAGTGACGTTAGCGCCGGGGAGCTGTTTTTT
few | TRBJ1-1 | TRBV18 | . | CASSPSTRGLHTEAFF | TGTGCCAGCTCACCTTCGACTCGAGGGTTACACACTGAAGCTTTCTTT
few | TRBJ1-1 | TRBV11-1 | . | CASSLAGANTEAFF | TGTGCCAGCAGCTTAGCGGGGGCGAACACTGAAGCTTTCTTT
. | TRBJ2-7 | TRBV30 | . | CAWSVRGSEQYF | TGTGCCTGGAGTGTCCGGGGATCCGAGCAGTACTTC
. | TRBJ2-2 | TRBV3-1/TRBV3-2 | . | CASSQGALAPGELFF | TGTGCCAGCAGCCAAGGGGCACTCGCCCCCGGGGAGCTGTTTTTT
. | TRBJ1-5 | TRBV6-5 | TRBD1 | CASSLDRGLQPQHF | TGTGCCAGCAGTCTTGACAGGGGGCTTCAGCCCCAGCATTTT
. | TRBJ2-6 | TRBV13 | TRBD1 | CASSASGQPFSGANVLTF | TGTGCCAGCAGCGCCTCGGGACAGCCCTTCTCTGGGGCCAACGTCCTGACTTTC
. | TRBJ1-5 | TRBV28 | TRBD1 | CASSPWDSKGNQPQHF | TGTGCCAGCAGTCCATGGGACAGCAAGGGCAATCAGCCCCAGCATTTT
. | TRBJ1-4 | TRBV29-1 | TRBD1 | CSVETTGGVEKLFF | TGCAGCGTTGAGACGACAGGGGGTGTTGAAAAACTGTTTTTT
few | TRBJ1-1 | TRBV27 | . | CASSSLQTGRNTEAFF | TGTGCCAGCAGTTCCCTCCAAACAGGGAGGAACACTGAAGCTTTCTTT
. | TRBJ2-7 | TRBV5-1 | . | CASSLTRNYEQYF | TGCGCCAGCAGCTTGACAAGAAACTACGAGCAGTACTTC
. | TRBJ2-7 | TRBV5-8 | . | CASSLDPGYEQYF | TGTGCCAGCAGCTTGGATCCGGGCTACGAGCAGTACTTC
. | TRBJ1-2 | TRBV9 | . | CASSPQGGDGYTF | TGTGCCAGCAGCCCACAGGGTGGCGATGGCTACACCTTC
. | TRBJ1-5 | TRBV2 | . | CAGKGDFNQPQHF | TGTGCGGGGAAGGGGGATTTCAATCAGCCCCAGCATTTT
. | TRBJ1-5 | TRBV28 | . | CASSPGRSYSNQPQHF | TGTGCCAGCAGTCCAGGGCGGAGCTATAGCAATCAGCCCCAGCATTTT
. | TRBJ1-1 | TRBV18 | TRBD1 | CASSPWDRGRGTEAFF | TGTGCCAGCTCACCCTGGGACAGGGGGCGCGGCACTGAAGCTTTCTTT
. | TRBJ1-1 | TRBV19 | . | CASSILLTVAGSTEAFF | TGTGCCAGTAGTATCCTCCTAACGGTGGCGGGCAGCACTGAAGCTTTCTTT
few | TRBJ1-1 | TRBV6-5 | . | CASGGSLNTEAFF | TGTGCCAGCGGAGGTTCCCTGAACACTGAAGCTTTCTTT
. | TRBJ1-2 | TRBV4-1 | . | CASSLREVSRSYTF | TGCGCCAGCAGCCTCAGGGAGGTTTCTCGGAGCTACACCTTC
. | TRBJ1-1 | TRBV6-5 | TRBD1 | CASSWGQAEAFF | TGTGCCAGCAGCTGGGGACAGGCTGAAGCTTTCTTT
. | TRBJ1-3 | TRBV18 | . | CASSPRQSSGNTIYF | TGTGCCAGCTCACCACGACAGAGCTCTGGAAACACCATATATTTT
. | TRBJ1-2 | TRBV19 | . | CASSMFGNNYGYTF | TGTGCCAGTAGTATGTTCGGGAATAACTATGGCTACACCTTC
few | TRBJ2-2 | TRBV28 | . | CASSRGGVATGELFF | TGTGCCAGCAGTAGGGGCGGGGTCGCGACCGGGGAGCTGTTTTTT
. | TRBJ2-4 | TRBV7-2 | TRBD2 | CASSLVRRGENIQYF | TGTGCCAGCAGCTTAGTTAGGCGGGGGGAAAACATTCAGTACTTC
. | TRBJ2-1 | TRBV6-1 | . | CASSEAGDEQFF | TGTGCCAGCAGTGAAGCCGGGGATGAGCAGTTCTTC
few | TRBJ1-4 | TRBV7-9 | . | CASSPGRGWGSTNEKLFF | TGTGCCAGCAGCCCAGGACGAGGGTGGGGATCAACTAATGAAAAACTGTTTTTT
. | TRBJ1-4 | TRBV30 | . | CAWRLTLTATNEKLFF | TGTGCCTGGAGACTCACTCTAACTGCAACTAATGAAAAACTGTTTTTT
. | TRBJ1-2 | TRBV11-2 | . | CASSPGGAYGYTF | TGTGCCAGCAGCCCAGGTGGGGCCTATGGCTACACCTTC
many | TRBJ1-5 | TRBV19 | . | CASSIGPYLNQPQHF | TGTGCCAGTAGTATAGGGCCGTACCTCAATCAGCCCCAGCATTTT
. | TRBJ2-7 | TRBV5-5 | . | CASRVAGFNSYEQYF | TGTGCCAGCCGCGTCGCGGGATTTAACTCCTACGAGCAGTACTTC
. | TRBJ1-2 | TRBV6-5 | . | CASSYSTRSYGYTF | TGTGCCAGCAGTTACTCGACTCGATCCTATGGCTACACCTTC
. | TRBJ1-4 | TRBV6-5 | . | CASSYSARVANEKLFF | TGTGCCAGCAGTTACTCGGCGAGGGTGGCTAATGAAAAACTGTTTTTT
. | TRBJ1-4 | TRBV19 | TRBD1 | CASSGTVATNEKLFF | TGTGCCAGTAGTGGGACAGTGGCAACTAATGAAAAACTGTTTTTT
few | TRBJ2-3 | TRBV3-1/TRBV3-2 | . | CASSQEGGAVASDTQYF | TGTGCCAGCAGCCAAGAAGGGGGGGCTGTAGCCTCAGATACGCAGTATTTT
. | TRBJ2-2 | TRBV28 | TRBD2 | CASSPPGRGETGELFF | TGTGCCAGCAGTCCCCCTGGGCGGGGGGAAACCGGGGAGCTGTTTTTT
. | TRBJ1-1 | TRBV7-9 | . | CASGVLGWMDTEAFF | TGTGCCAGCGGAGTTCTTGGATGGATGGACACTGAAGCTTTCTTT
. | TRBJ1-4 | TRBV3-1/TRBV3-2 | . | CASSQETFEKLFF | TGTGCCAGCAGCCAAGAGACTTTTGAAAAACTGTTTTTT
. | TRBJ1-5 | TRBV28 | TRBD1 | CASSLDGTGYQPQHF | TGTGCCAGCAGTTTAGATGGGACAGGGTATCAGCCCCAGCATTTT
. | TRBJ2-3 | TRBV25-1 | TRBD2 | CASSLAGGTDTQYF | TGTGCCAGCAGTCTAGCGGGGGGCACAGATACGCAGTATTTT
. | TRBJ2-2 | TRBV10-3 | TRBD1 | CAISWDSNTGELFF | TGTGCCATCAGTTGGGACAGCAACACCGGGGAGCTGTTTTTT
. | TRBJ2-2 | TRBV5-1 | TRBD1 | CASSSGTGVWTGELFF | TGCGCCAGCAGCTCCGGGACAGGGGTTTGGACCGGGGAGCTGTTTTTT
. | TRBJ2-1 | TRBV5-4 | TRBD2 | CASQTATSGGNYNEQFF | TGTGCCAGCCAAACCGCAACTAGCGGGGGAAATTACAATGAGCAGTTCTTC
. | TRBJ1-4 | TRBV3-1/TRBV3-2 | . | CASSQGQNRVPRHNEKLFF | TGTGCCAGCAGCCAAGGACAAAACAGGGTACCCCGCCACAATGAAAAACTGTTTTTT
. | TRBJ1-1 | TRBV19 | . | CASSLDRPRGTEAFF | TGTGCCAGTAGTCTCGACAGACCAAGAGGCACTGAAGCTTTCTTT
once | TRBJ1-3 | TRBV6-5 | . | CASSDRTGNTIYF | TGTGCCAGCAGCGACAGAACTGGAAACACCATATATTTT
. | TRBJ2-7 | TRBV7-2 | TRBD1 | CASSPEVGTVLLSEQYF | TGTGCCAGCAGCCCAGAGGTGGGGACAGTTTTATTATCGGAGCAGTACTTC
. | TRBJ1-1 | TRBV28 | TRBD1 | CASSKASTGGTEAFF | TGTGCCAGCAGCAAGGCCTCTACAGGGGGCACTGAAGCTTTCTTT
. | TRBJ1-1 | TRBV6-6 | . | CASSYSWEGVTEAFF | TGTGCCAGCAGTTACTCGTGGGAGGGGGTTACTGAAGCTTTCTTT